The present T cell receptor beta chain was sequenced within a study of a mutant IDH1 vaccine in newly diagnosed glioma. Study summary: Treated patients, averaging roughly 40 years, were about 62% male and around 40% female.

About this clone: Its antigen remains unknown.

The assay was immunoSEQ multiplex PCR, and TCRdb's table has in-frame clones only and misses some. The sample shows roughly 56,000 clones, around three quarters of them seen only once. Study-wide results and caveats: Among all patients, vaccine-induced immune responses occurred in roughly 93%.

Time point denoted: week 47, end of study. Each dose of the vaccine consisted of 300 ug of mutant IDH1 20-mer peptide, with topical imiquimod. Across weeks 1, 3, 5, 7, 11, 15, 19 and 23, patients received a vaccination each time, eight in all. The CDR3 has 15 residues. With 5 bases removed from V and 5 bases from J, the gap between germline ends came to 19 bases. Germline V gene lookup returns CDR1 SGHNT and CDR2 YYREEE (reference sequence). This sequence joins TRBV5-4 and TRBJ1-2, with D maybe TRBD1 (6 bases). This clonotype was obtained from a woman in her thirties or forties with glioma. Some clones in this sample may be carry-over from other donors' samples. The source was PBMCs, collected from a glioma patient whose treatment included an IDH1 peptide vaccine. This CDR3 reads CASSPDRLPGYGYTF. In DNA form, the CDR3 reads TGTGCCAGCAGTCCTGACAGGCTCCCGGGGTATGGCTACACCTTC.